Listed below are T cell receptor beta chains from one sample, sequenced in a study of T cells in localized non-small cell lung cancer. Assay: immunoSEQ multiplex PCR; the TCRdb copy retains only in-frame clones and omits some. The sample carries 70,000 to 80,000 clones, more than 75% recorded once. This specimen consisted of peripheral blood, obtained before any cancer treatment. Receptors originate from a woman between 35 and 70 years old with stage I squamous cell lung carcinoma. The CDR3 runs from the conserved cysteine through the conserved F or W. A D gene is named only where the DNA matches it firmly. The size entry is marked missing in some rows and otherwise reads once, few, many or a size class.

CASSGGGRANTEAFF | TGCGCCAGCAGTGGAGGAGGCAGGGCGAACACTGAAGCTTTCTTT | - | TRBV10-2 | - | TRBJ1-1
CASSLGQGGDQPQHF | TGTGCCAGCAGTCTAGGACAGGGAGGTGATCAGCCCCAGCATTTT | TRBD1 | TRBV6-1 | - | TRBJ1-5
CASSVTQRRSYNEQFF | TGTGCCAGCAGCGTTACTCAGCGCCGTTCCTACAATGAGCAGTTCTTC | - | TRBV9 | - | TRBJ2-1
CASSPQQGGYGYTF | TGTGCCAGCAGCCCTCAACAGGGGGGCTATGGCTACACCTTC | TRBD1 | TRBV7-6 | - | TRBJ1-2
CASSLTGEETQYF | TGCGCCAGCAGCTTGACAGGGGAAGAGACCCAGTACTTC | TRBD1 | TRBV5-1 | - | TRBJ2-5
CASTLNPGGIDTQYF | TGTGCCAGCACCTTAAACCCGGGGGGAATAGATACGCAGTATTTT | TRBD2 | TRBV11-2 | - | TRBJ2-3
CASSIRPGDNEKLFF | TGTGCCAGCAGCATACGACCAGGGGATAATGAAAAACTGTTTTTT | - | TRBV2 | - | TRBJ1-4
CASSRYTEAFF | TGTGCCAGCAGCCGATACACTGAAGCTTTCTTT | - | TRBV5-6 | once | TRBJ1-1
CASRAGDRASSGNTIYF | TGCGCCAGCAGGGCCGGAGACAGGGCCTCCTCTGGAAACACCATATATTTT | TRBD1 | TRBV10-2 | - | TRBJ1-3
CASRAGTTNTGELFF | TGTGCCAGCAGGGCCGGGACAACGAACACCGGGGAGCTGTTTTTT | - | TRBV6-5 | - | TRBJ2-2
CSVPSPGGLGYEQYF | TGCAGCGTTCCTTCTCCCGGGGGGTTAGGGTACGAGCAGTACTTC | TRBD2 | TRBV29-1 | - | TRBJ2-7
CASSWDSYNKQFF | TGTGCCAGCAGTTGGGACAGCTACAATAAGCAGTTCTTC | TRBD1 | TRBV6-5 | - | TRBJ2-1
CASILSGQANYGYTF | TGTGCCAGCATTTTATCGGGACAGGCAAACTATGGCTACACCTTC | TRBD1 | TRBV6-1 | - | TRBJ1-2
CASSLGPLGFRITEAFF | TGTGCCAGCAGCCTGGGTCCTCTGGGCTTCAGGATCACTGAAGCTTTCTTT | - | TRBV5-6 | - | TRBJ1-1
CASSPGEGTYGYTF | TGCGCCAGCAGCCCAGGGGAAGGAACCTATGGCTACACCTTC | - | TRBV5-1 | - | TRBJ1-2
CASSVTGSNQPQHF | TGTGCCAGTAGCGTAACGGGAAGCAATCAGCCCCAGCATTTT | - | TRBV19 | - | TRBJ1-5
CASSYSNPAFAGYTF | TGTGCCAGCAGTTACTCGAACCCTGCTTTCGCAGGCTACACCTTC | - | TRBV6-6 | - | TRBJ1-2
CASRVDGTPHNEQFF | TGTGCCAGCAGAGTAGACGGGACGCCCCACAATGAGCAGTTCTTC | - | TRBV6-4 | - | TRBJ2-1
CATSPPARGLETQYF | TGTGCCACCAGCCCTCCAGCCAGGGGGCTAGAGACCCAGTACTTC | TRBD1 | TRBV15 | - | TRBJ2-5
CASSLATGDGVGYTF | TGTGCCAGCAGCTTAGCGACAGGGGATGGCGTTGGCTACACCTTC | TRBD1 | TRBV7-9 | - | TRBJ1-2
CASISSVWRGREKLFF | TGTGCCAGCATCTCTTCCGTCTGGAGAGGTAGGGAAAAACTGTTTTTT | - | TRBV21-1 | - | TRBJ1-4
CASNRQVGYGYTF | TGTGCCAGCAATAGACAGGTCGGATATGGCTACACCTTC | - | TRBV6-1 | - | TRBJ1-2
CASSLDTEAFF | TGTGCCAGCAGCTTAGACACTGAAGCTTTCTTT | - | TRBV11-1 | - | TRBJ1-1
CASSLQGGTTTDTQYF | TGCGCCAGCAGTCTTCAGGGGGGGACCACCACAGATACGCAGTATTTT | - | TRBV5-1 | - | TRBJ2-3
CAWSRQGAKNIQYF | TGTGCCTGGAGCCGACAGGGGGCCAAAAACATTCAGTACTTC | TRBD1 | TRBV30 | - | TRBJ2-4
CASSPKQGAGYGYTF | TGTGCCAGCTCACCAAAGCAGGGGGCTGGCTATGGCTACACCTTC | TRBD1 | TRBV18 | - | TRBJ1-2
CASSYSISGINEQFF | TGTGCCAGCAGTTACTCGATATCAGGAATCAATGAGCAGTTCTTC | - | TRBV6-5 | once | TRBJ2-1
CASRQGLTEAFF | TGTGCCAGCAGACAGGGACTAACTGAAGCTTTCTTT | - | TRBV2 | - | TRBJ1-1
CASSVRGQGPQTF | TGTGCCAGCAGCGTACGGGGACAGGGCCCCCAGACCTTC | TRBD1 | TRBV9 | - | TRBJ1-2
CASSLTHTDTQYF | TGTGCCAGCAGCTTAACGCACACAGATACGCAGTATTTT | - | TRBV7-3 | - | TRBJ2-3
CAISKDAGMNSPLHF | TGTGCCATCAGTAAGGACGCAGGGATGAATTCACCCCTCCACTTT | - | TRBV10-3 | - | TRBJ1-6
CASSLSAANEQFF | TGCGCCAGCAGCTTGTCGGCGGCCAATGAGCAGTTCTTC | - | TRBV5-1 | - | TRBJ2-1